This passage covers 10 T cell receptor beta chains from one sample sequenced in a study of blood T cell repertoires in COVID-19. The data were produced by immunoSEQ multiplex PCR, yet TCRdb's version contains in-frame clones alone and is incomplete. This sample has fewer than 350,000 clones, with roughly 86% found just once. Material for sequencing was peripheral blood. Source of these receptors: a woman in her 30s who had recovered from COVID-19.

The chain joins TRBV12-3 or TRBV12-4 to TRBJ2-7, with 7 bases identical to TRBD1. The junction had 2 bases not matched to a gene; V was cut back by 4 bases and J by 2 bases. This CDR3 spans 13 amino acids. The CDR3 loop reads CASSSGGTYEQYF. The CDR3 bases are TGTGCCAGCAGTTCAGGGGGAACCTACGAGCAGTACTTC.

This clone was observed once. This chain joins TRBV2 and TRBJ2-2; D is possibly TRBD1 (7 bases). The CDR3 has 13 residues. V was shortened by 5 bases and J by 6 bases, with 10 bases between the two germline ends. CDR1 is SNHLY and CDR2 is FYNNEI in the germline V gene. CDR3 protein: CASSSRGAGELFF. The CDR3 DNA reads as TGTGCCAGCAGTTCCAGGGGGGCCGGGGAGCTGTTTTTT.

The chain joins TRBV5-4 to TRBJ1-2; D not certain. V was cut by 4 bases and J by 4 bases, with 20 bases left in between. Per germline, CDR1 SGHNT and CDR2 YYREEE (reference sequence). This CDR3 is built from 16 residues. CDR3 DNA: TGTGCCAGCAGCCCGGGGTCCTCCAACTGGGGCTATGGCTACACCTTC. Its translation is CASSPGSSNWGYGYTF.

This clone was detected only a few times. The rearrangement joins TRBV24-1 to TRBJ2-7; D perhaps matches TRBD1 (6 bases). CDR3 length: 14 residues. Germline V gives CDR1 KGHDR, CDR2 SFDVKD. The V end lost 3 bases, the J end lost 6 bases, and 14 bases lay between the germline ends. Here the CDR3 DNA reads TGTGCCACCAGTGATACCCGGACAGTCCGCGAGCAGTACTTC. It yields the protein CATSDTRTVREQYF.

The chain links TRBV6-5 to TRBJ2-5; TRBD1 agrees at 11 bases. Germline V gives CDR1 MNHEY, CDR2 SVGAGI. This CDR3 is 15 amino acids long. V was pared by 6 bases and J by 7 bases, with 10 bases of the junction left unmatched. DNA of the CDR3: TGTGCCAGCAGCCGGCTTTTTGGGACAGGGGGGACCCAGTACTTC. Amino acids: CASSRLFGTGGTQYF.

The chain links TRBV11-2 to TRBJ2-1; TRBD2 aligns across 9 bases. This CDR3 spans 16 amino acids. Trimming removed 1 base from V and 2 bases from J; junction bases left unmatched: 3. Germline values: CDR1 SGHAT, CDR2 FQNNGV. The CDR3 spells CASSLVAGGTYNEQFF. The DNA for the CDR3 is TGTGCCAGCAGCTTAGTGGCGGGGGGGACCTACAATGAGCAGTTCTTC.

The chain carries TRBV4-3 and TRBJ1-2, with 8 positions matching TRBD1. After removal of 4 bases from V and 4 bases from J, the junction contained 8 bases not matched to a gene. From germline, CDR1 is LGHNA and CDR2 YSLEER. The CDR3 runs 15 residues. The CDR3 spells CASSRNRGSGYGYTF. CDR3 nucleotides: TGCGCCAGCAGCCGAAACAGGGGGTCGGGCTATGGCTACACCTTC.

The V call is TRBV11-3, the J call TRBJ2-1; D is unresolved. CDR3 size: 12 residues. Trimming removed 5 bases at V and 5 bases at J, with 7 bases between. Germline V lookup: CDR1 SGHNT, CDR2 YENEEA. Here the CDR3 DNA reads TGTGCCAGCAGCCGACTGAACAATGAGCAGTTCTTC. Protein product: CASSRLNNEQFF.

The chain has TRBV4-3 and TRBJ1-1; D is perhaps TRBD1 (5 bases). V dropped 0 bases and J dropped 6 bases, with 14 bases sitting between them. The CDR3 is made up of 15 amino acids. Germline values: CDR1 LGHNA, CDR2 YSLEER. CDR3 residues: CASSQESGLYPEAFF. The DNA of the CDR3 is TGCGCCAGCAGCCAAGAGTCGGGACTTTATCCTGAAGCTTTCTTT.

The V call is TRBV3-1 (or the pseudogene TRBV3-2), the J call TRBJ2-2; D gene uncertain. This CDR3 has 13 amino acids. The germline V and J ends were trimmed by 6 bases and 1 base, with 6 bases remaining between them. Germline V CDR1 and CDR2: LGHDT, YNNKEL (reference sequence). The CDR3 sequence: CASSPGNTGELFF. CDR3 bases: TGTGCCAGCAGTCCGGGGAACACCGGGGAGCTGTTTTTT.